This entry lists 29 T cell receptor beta chains sequenced from one sample in a study of blood T cell repertoires in COVID-19 (TCRdb year 2020). Library preparation employed the immunoSEQ multiplex PCR assay. TCRdb carries this immuneACCESS record with in-frame sequences only. Its versions omit some clonotypes, under half of them owing to an unresolved V gene in the studies checked, with the rest unexplained. The sample contains 150,000 to 200,000 clones, about 81% of them found a single time. Clones ranked in the top ten supply about 11% of the sample. The sample taken for sequencing was peripheral blood. These receptors were collected from a human donor in a cohort sampled during active COVID-19.

The V call is TRBV5-1, the J call TRBJ2-7; D may be TRBD1 (6 bases). The CDR3 loop spans 14 amino acids. V gave up 0 bases and J gave up 0 bases, with 7 bases separating them. CDR1 SGHRS and CDR2 YFSETQ come from the germline V gene. CDR3 loop: CASSLGQASYEQYF. CDR3 nucleotide sequence: TGCGCCAGCAGCTTGGGACAGGCCTCCTACGAGCAGTACTTC. The whole variable domain, remainder taken from reference TRBV5-1 and TRBJ2-7, is KAGVTQTPRYLIKTRGQQVTLSCSPISGHRSVSWYQQTPGQGLQFLFEYFSETQRNKGNFPGRFSGRQFSNSRSEMNVSTLELGDSALYLCASSLGQASYEQYFGPGTRLTVT.

This chain links TRBV20-1 with TRBJ2-2, with D possibly TRBD2 on 5 matching bases. Germline loops: CDR1 DFQATT, CDR2 SNEGSKA (reference sequence). Trimming took off 3 bases at V and 6 bases at J, with 17 bases between the two ends. CDR3 size: 15 residues. CDR3 sequence (DNA): TGCAGTGCTAGTAGGGTGGGAGAGTTCGCCGGGGAGCTGTTTTTT. As protein: CSASRVGEFAGELFF.

This clone came up a few times. The J gene is TRBJ2-1, the V gene TRBV14; TRBD1 is a possible D gene (6 bases). CDR1 and CDR2 (germline): SGHDN, FVKESK. V lost 3 bases, J lost 3 bases, and 15 bases lay in between. CDR3 size: 16 residues. The DNA of the CDR3 is TGTGCCAGCAGCCACCTACAGGGTCCCGACTACAATGAGCAGTTCTTC. Its protein product is CASSHLQGPDYNEQFF.

The table lists this clone with a few counts. The chain recombines TRBV2 with TRBJ1-1; TRBD1 matches at 7 bases. In germline, CDR1 is SNHLY, CDR2 FYNNEI. The CDR3 is made up of 13 amino acids. V dropped 8 bases and J dropped 6; count of bases not matched to a gene: 9. This chain's CDR3 is CASEGASVSEAFF. The CDR3 DNA is TGTGCCAGCGAGGGGGCGTCGGTCTCTGAAGCTTTCTTT.

This chain uses TRBV6-5 with TRBJ2-1, with 10 bases lining up with TRBD1. The V segment lost 3 bases and the J segment 7 bases; nucleotides outside the gene matches: 6. Germline-derived CDR1 and CDR2 are MNHEY and SVGAGI. The CDR3 spans 15 residues. DNA of the CDR3: TGTGCCAGCAGTTATGTGGACAGGGGGGGGAATGAGCAGTTCTTC. This codes for CASSYVDRGGNEQFF.

This clone was observed at least ten times. The V gene is TRBV19, the J gene TRBJ1-4, with 9 bases aligning to TRBD1. This CDR3 is 15 amino acids long. Germline CDR1 LNHDA, CDR2 SQIVND (reference sequence). The V gene end was trimmed by 6 bases and the J gene end by 5 bases; junction bases not matched to a gene: 7. For the CDR3, the DNA is TGTGCCAGTAGGCTAGGACAGGGGTTGAATGAAAAACTGTTTTTT. Translating gives CASRLGQGLNEKLFF.

The chain couples TRBV11-3 to TRBJ2-2; no reliable D call. CDR1 is SGHNT and CDR2 is YENEEA in the germline V gene. The CDR3 covers 15 residues. Trimming cost V 4 bases and J 5 bases, with 14 bases left between them. The CDR3 DNA reads as TGTGCCAGCAGCTCACGGCTAGATTCGACCGGGGAGCTGTTTTTT. This codes for CASSSRLDSTGELFF.

This clone has just one count. The CDR3 loop is CASSSRLAGVQETQYF. In nucleotides, the CDR3 is TGTGCCAGCAGCTCACGACTAGCGGGGGTCCAAGAGACCCAGTACTTC. The chain is built from TRBV5-6 and TRBJ2-5; 12 bases map to TRBD2. V shed 3 bases and J 1 base; nucleotides not matched to a gene: 4. The CDR3 runs 16 residues. CDR1 SGHDT and CDR2 YYEEEE come from the germline V gene.

J is TRBJ2-3 and V is TRBV19; 8 positions match TRBD1. CDR1 and CDR2 (germline): LNHDA, SQIVND (reference sequence). The CDR3 is made up of 15 amino acids. V shed 5 bases and J 2 bases; nucleotides not matched to a gene: 6. For the CDR3, the DNA is TGTGCCAGTAGTCTAGGACAGGGCGCCACAGATACGCAGTATTTT. Residues: CASSLGQGATDTQYF.

The V gene is TRBV4-2, the J gene TRBJ2-5, with 13 bases fitting TRBD2. Per the germline V gene, CDR1 is LGHNA and CDR2 is YNFKEQ. V gave up 0 bases and J gave up 1 base; unmatched junction bases: 2. The CDR3 extends over 17 amino acids. The DNA of the CDR3 is TGTGCCAGCAGCCAAGAAAGGACTAGCGGGAGCCAAGAGACCCAGTACTTC. This encodes CASSQERTSGSQETQYF.

The gene calls are TRBV19 and TRBJ1-4; possible D gene TRBD1, 6 bases. CDR1 and CDR2 (germline): LNHDA, SQIVND (reference sequence). The CDR3 length is 19 residues. The V and J ends lost 3 bases and 4 bases respectively, with 24 bases between them. This CDR3 is CASSMAGELRTASNEKLFF. CDR3 DNA sequence: TGTGCCAGTAGTATGGCGGGAGAGTTACGGACAGCCAGTAATGAAAAACTGTTTTTT.

The rearrangement uses TRBV6-2 or TRBV6-3 and TRBJ2-1; D call uncertain. CDR1 MNHEY and CDR2 SVGEGT come from the germline V gene. The V and J ends lost 2 bases and 7 bases respectively, with 12 bases between them. The CDR3 is 14 residues long. This CDR3 is CASSYSVAINEQFF. CDR3 sequence (DNA): TGTGCCAGCAGTTACAGTGTGGCAATAAATGAGCAGTTCTTC.

The chain is built from TRBV18 and TRBJ2-5, with TRBD1 matching over 7 bases. The CDR3 spans 15 residues. Germline V lookup: CDR1 KGHSH, CDR2 LQKENI. The V and J ends lost 0 bases and 4 bases, in that order; junction bases with no gene match: 5. CDR3 sequence: CASSPPSTGSETQYF. CDR3 nucleotide sequence: TGTGCCAGCTCACCACCGTCGACAGGGTCAGAGACCCAGTACTTC.

With respect to this clone: Different DNA sequences within this sample yield the same CDR3. This chain connects TRBV28 to TRBJ1-1; D perhaps matches TRBD1 (5 bases). Germline CDR1 is MDHEN and CDR2 is SYDVKM. Between the trimmed V and J ends, which lost 2 bases and 1 base, there was a span of 8 bases. CDR3 size: 14 residues. As DNA, the CDR3 is TGTGCCAGCAGTTTAGGGCAGGGGAACACTGAAGCTTTCTTT. Its protein product is CASSLGQGNTEAFF.

The chain recombines TRBV7-2 with TRBJ2-1; 7 nucleotides match TRBD1. This CDR3 spans 14 amino acids. J gave up 4 bases and V 7 bases, and 7 bases lay outside the gene matches. Looked up from germline, CDR1 is SGHTA and CDR2 is FQGNSA. The CDR3: CASTGGLIYNEQFF. Here the CDR3 DNA reads TGTGCCAGCACAGGGGGTCTGATATACAATGAGCAGTTCTTC.

This clone was recorded once. CDR3 in DNA: TGTGCCAGCAGCTTAGCAGGGGGTGAAGCTTTCTTT. Translated: CASSLAGGEAFF. The J gene is TRBJ1-1, the V gene TRBV11-2; 7 bases align to TRBD1. There are 12 residues in the CDR3. Germline values: CDR1 SGHAT, CDR2 FQNNGV. Trimming cost V 1 base and J 7 bases; bases outside gene matches: 0.

A few counts support this clone. This chain links TRBV7-9 with TRBJ1-4, with 9 positions matching TRBD1. Trimming at V came to 11 bases and at J to 7 bases, leaving 8 bases not matched to a gene. From germline, CDR1 is SEHNR and CDR2 FQNEAQ (reference sequence). This CDR3 region has 13 residues. The CDR3 spells CACHVQGAEKLFF. In DNA form, the CDR3 reads TGTGCCTGCCATGTACAGGGGGCTGAAAAACTGTTTTTT.

CDR3 region: CASSFGTGGISNEKLFF. CDR3 DNA sequence: TGTGCCAGCAGCTTCGGGACAGGGGGCATTTCTAATGAAAAACTGTTTTTT. The chain combines TRBV7-9 with TRBJ1-4; 12 bases are a match to TRBD1. The germline CDR1 and CDR2 sequences are SEHNR and FQNEAQ (reference sequence). CDR3 length: 17 amino acids. V shed 3 bases, J shed 3 bases, and the junction held 5 bases outside the gene matches.

The genes are TRBV19 and TRBJ2-7; D gene uncertain. The germline V gene encodes CDR1 LNHDA and CDR2 SQIVND (reference sequence). The CDR3 spans 14 residues. V lost 1 base and J 2 bases, leaving 9 bases between the germline ends. CDR3 sequence reads: CASSIGIGAYEQYF. DNA of the CDR3: TGTGCCAGTAGTATAGGGATCGGAGCCTACGAGCAGTACTTC.

This clone was detected once. This chain links TRBV6-6 with TRBJ2-7; 7 bases line up with TRBD2. This CDR3 comprises 15 residues. Germline CDR1 is MNHNY and CDR2 is SVGAGI (reference sequence). Germline trimming cut 7 bases from V and 4 bases from J; bases unmatched to any gene: 13. This chain's CDR3 is CASTVTASGLYEQYF. The CDR3 DNA sequence: TGTGCCAGCACTGTGACTGCTAGCGGACTATACGAGCAGTACTTC.

V and J are TRBV27 and TRBJ1-5, with no clear D. The CDR3 runs to 15 residues. Trimming removed 3 bases from V and 0 bases from J, with 9 bases in between. Germline loops: CDR1 MNHEY, CDR2 SMNVEV (reference sequence). The CDR3 sequence is CASSFSGNSNQPQHF. The CDR3 nucleotides read TGTGCCAGCAGTTTTAGTGGTAATAGCAATCAGCCCCAGCATTTT.

The genes are TRBV6-1 and TRBJ1-5; 7 bases agree with TRBD1. V gave up 3 bases and J gave up 12 bases; unmatched junction bases: 14. The germline gives CDR1 MNHNS, CDR2 SASEGT. This CDR3 spans 15 amino acids. CDR3 coding DNA: TGTGCCAGCAGTGAGGAAACGGACAGGTATGTGCTCCAGCATTTT. Amino acid sequence: CASSEETDRYVLQHF.

This chain links TRBV6-2 or TRBV6-3 with TRBJ1-5; 7 bases line up with TRBD1. The V and J ends lost 2 bases and 5 bases, in that order; junction bases with no gene match: 6. Germline CDR1 and CDR2: MNHEY and SVGEGT. This CDR3 has 15 residues. The CDR3 DNA reads TGTGCCAGCAGTTACAGTCCGGGACAGTATCAGCCCCAGCATTTT. It yields the protein CASSYSPGQYQPQHF.

For the CDR3, the DNA is TGTGCCAGCTCACCAGTGACAGGGAGCAATCAGCCCCAGCATTTT. Translated: CASSPVTGSNQPQHF. The chain carries TRBV18 and TRBJ1-5, with TRBD1 matching 7 bases. Germline lookup yields CDR1 KGHSH and CDR2 LQKENI. CDR3 size: 15 residues. Trimming at V came to 2 bases and at J to 1 base, leaving 2 bases not matched to a gene.

The V call is TRBV7-8, the J call TRBJ2-1; 7 positions agree with TRBD1. The CDR3 contains 14 residues. Germline assignment: CDR1 SGHVS and CDR2 FQNEAQ. V shed 2 bases, J shed 7 bases, and the junction held 5 bases outside the gene matches. CDR3 DNA: TGTGCCAGCAGCTTACAGAGGGGGCGGAATGAGCAGTTCTTC. Translation: CASSLQRGRNEQFF.

V gene TRBV11-3 combines with J gene TRBJ2-3; D may be TRBD1 (5 bases). The length of the CDR3 is 18 residues. Germline CDR1 and CDR2: SGHNT and YENEEA. V lost 1 base and J 0 bases, leaving 17 bases between the germline ends. The CDR3 DNA follows: TGTGCCAGCAGCTTAGGGACAACAGGATTCGCTAGCACAGATACGCAGTATTTT. As protein: CASSLGTTGFASTDTQYF.

This clone has just a few counts. The chain recombines TRBV6-5 with TRBJ1-1, with TRBD1 identical over 7 bases. The CDR3 has 13 amino acids. The germline V gene encodes CDR1 MNHEY and CDR2 SVGAGI. With 6 bases clipped from V and 3 bases from J, the junction kept 4 bases outside the gene matches. The CDR3 region is CASSATGDTEAFF. CDR3 DNA sequence: TGTGCCAGCAGCGCTACAGGGGACACTGAAGCTTTCTTT.

The V gene is TRBV12-3 or TRBV12-4, the J gene TRBJ2-1; D is possibly TRBD2 (5 bases). V lost 6 bases, J lost 8 bases, and 11 bases lay in between. The CDR3 spans 12 residues. The CDR3 is CASSSTGYEQFF. In DNA form, the CDR3 reads TGTGCCAGCAGCTCAACGGGGTATGAGCAGTTCTTC.

Turning to this clone: The junction differs from germline at one of its ends, possibly a read error. Other nucleotide sequences from this sample produce the same CDR3. The chain joins TRBV10-2 to TRBJ1-4; perhaps TRBD1 as D (6 bases). Germline V CDR1 and CDR2: WSHSY, SAAADI. CDR3 length equals 18 residues. CDR3 protein: CASSESGPLGALSEKLFF. CDR3 coding DNA: TGTGCCAGCAGTGAGTCGGGGCCATTGGGGGCCCTATCTGAAAAACTGTTTTTT.